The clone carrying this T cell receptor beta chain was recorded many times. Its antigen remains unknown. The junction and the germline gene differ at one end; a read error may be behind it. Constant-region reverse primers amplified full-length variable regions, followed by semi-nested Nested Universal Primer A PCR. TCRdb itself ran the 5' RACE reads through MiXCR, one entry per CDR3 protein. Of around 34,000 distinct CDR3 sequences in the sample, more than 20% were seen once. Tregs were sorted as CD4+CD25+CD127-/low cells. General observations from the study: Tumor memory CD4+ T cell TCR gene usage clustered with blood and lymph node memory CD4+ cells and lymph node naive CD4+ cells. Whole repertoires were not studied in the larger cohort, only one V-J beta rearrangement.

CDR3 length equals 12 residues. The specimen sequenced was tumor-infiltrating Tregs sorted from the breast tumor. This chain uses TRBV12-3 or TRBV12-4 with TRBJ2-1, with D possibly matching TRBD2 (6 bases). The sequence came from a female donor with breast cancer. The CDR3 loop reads CASSFLRERLLF. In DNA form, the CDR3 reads TGTGCCAGCAGTTTTTTGCGGGAACGGTTACTCTTC.